Each of the 31 T cell receptor beta chains below was sequenced from the same sample in a study of response to subunit inactivated influenza vaccine. From the RT-PCR reads, TCRdb called clonotypes with MiXCR, one entry per CDR3 protein. The table shows around 520,000 distinct CDR3 sequences, with around 25% occurring only once. The sample in question was CD4+ T cells sorted from PBMCs, obtained approximately 5 days after vaccination. These receptors all stem from a man aged 50-60 years who received an inactivated influenza vaccine.

CDR3 protein: CASSLWAEMNTEAFF. Written as DNA, the CDR3 is TGTGCCAGCAGCTTGTGGGCCGAGATGAACACTGAAGCTTTCTTT. V usage is TRBV5-5 and J usage is TRBJ1-1; no clear D. Germline V CDR1 and CDR2: SGHKS, YYEKEE (reference sequence). Trimming removed 1 base from V and 0 bases from J, with 10 bases in between. This CDR3 has 15 amino acids.

This clonotype was detected a few times. The chain joins TRBV15 to TRBJ2-7; 9 bases match TRBD1. V trimming: 3 bases; J trimming: 3 bases; junction bases outside the gene matches: 6. The CDR3 is 15 residues long. Germline-derived CDR1 and CDR2 are LNHNV and YYDKDF (reference sequence). CDR3 protein: CATSRAGTGNYEQYF. The CDR3 nucleotides are TGTGCCACCAGCAGGGCCGGGACAGGGAACTACGAGCAGTACTTC.

This clonotype was seen a handful of times. This chain uses TRBV4-3 with TRBJ2-3, with D uncertain. The V and J ends lost 1 base and 1 base respectively, with 12 bases between them. Germline V gives CDR1 LGHNA, CDR2 YSLEER. This CDR3 has 16 residues. The CDR3 is CASSQGPRGGTDTQYF. The DNA of the CDR3 is TGCGCCAGCAGCCAAGGTCCTCGTGGGGGCACAGATACGCAGTATTTT.

This chain uses TRBV7-2 with TRBJ2-4; 7 nucleotides agree with TRBD1. With 2 bases clipped from V and 0 bases from J, the junction kept 4 bases outside the gene matches. The CDR3 contains 16 residues. Germline CDR1 reads SGHTA; CDR2 reads FQGNSA. CDR3 residues: CASSLRTGVAKNIQYF. CDR3 sequence (DNA): TGTGCCAGCAGCTTACGAACAGGGGTAGCCAAAAACATTCAGTACTTC.

This clonotype has a handful of counts. This chain joins TRBV7-9 and TRBJ2-7; 11 bases agree with TRBD2. Germline loops: CDR1 SEHNR, CDR2 FQNEAQ (reference sequence). The J segment lost 4 bases and the V segment lost 5 bases, leaving 7 bases of the junction unmatched. The CDR3 totals 15 residues. CDR3 protein: CASSPQLAGGYEQYF. For the CDR3, the DNA is TGTGCCAGCAGCCCCCAGCTAGCGGGAGGTTACGAGCAGTACTTC.

This chain connects TRBV5-4 to TRBJ2-7; the D gene is possibly TRBD2 (6 bases). Germline CDR1 and CDR2: SGHNT and YYREEE (reference sequence). The length of the CDR3 is 15 residues. The V gene lost 0 bases and the J gene lost 4 bases, with 14 bases spanning the gap. The CDR3 region has the DNA TGTGCCAGCAGCTTGGGCGGGAATACTAGGTACGAGCAGTACTTC. This gives the protein CASSLGGNTRYEQYF.

This chain connects TRBV10-1 to TRBJ2-3; maybe TRBD1 (6 bases). Per the germline V gene, CDR1 is WNHNN and CDR2 is SYGVQD (reference sequence). This CDR3 is 14 amino acids long. Trimming left V 5 bases short and J 4 bases short, with 13 bases between. The CDR3 coding sequence is TGCGCCAGCAGTACCCACAGGGACGCAGATACGCAGTATTTT. Amino acids: CASSTHRDADTQYF.

The sample holds a few counts of this clonotype. The V and J genes are TRBV7-3 and TRBJ2-3; D not resolved. Between the trimmed V and J ends, which lost 3 bases and 6 bases, there was a span of 10 bases. Looked up from germline, CDR1 is SGHTA and CDR2 is FQGTGA. There are 13 residues in the CDR3. The CDR3 is CASSLRKGDTQYF. CDR3 in DNA: TGTGCCAGCAGCTTGCGCAAAGGGGATACGCAGTATTTT. The full variable domain, with the rest looked up from reference TRBV7-3 and TRBJ2-3, is GAGVSQTPSNKVTEKGKYVELRCDPISGHTALYWYRQSLGQGPEFLIYFQGTGAADDSGLPNDRFFAVRPEGSVSTLKIQRTERGDSAVYLCASSLRKGDTQYFGPGTRLTVL.

This chain links TRBV7-6 with TRBJ2-7; unclear D gene. This CDR3 has 15 residues. Germline CDR1 SGHVS, CDR2 FNYEAQ. The V and J ends lost 2 bases and 0 bases respectively, with 11 bases between them. The DNA for the CDR3 is TGTGCCAGCAGCTTAACACTTCCCTTCTCCTACGAGCAGTACTTC. Translated: CASSLTLPFSYEQYF.

The rearrangement joins TRBV10-3 to TRBJ2-7, with no clear D. The germline V gene encodes CDR1 ENHRY and CDR2 SYGVKD. This CDR3 is 12 amino acids long. With 2 bases removed from V and 7 bases from J, the gap between germline ends came to 9 bases. CDR3 sequence reads: CAISEASIEQYF. The CDR3 DNA is TGTGCCATCAGTGAGGCATCTATAGAGCAGTACTTC.

V gene TRBV4-2 combines with J gene TRBJ2-7; 7 bases are a match to TRBD2. This CDR3 has 17 amino acids. The ends lost 0 bases at V and 0 bases at J; junction bases unmatched: 8. From germline, CDR1 is LGHNA and CDR2 YNFKEQ. CDR3 nucleotides: TGTGCCAGCAGCCAAGACCCTCGGGGGGAGCGCTCCTACGAGCAGTACTTC. Its translation: CASSQDPRGERSYEQYF.

A note on this clonotype: With a much larger clone just one base away, this may be a read error. This rearrangement joins TRBV2 to TRBJ2-1, with 8 positions matching TRBD2. The CDR3 sequence is 17 residues long. Germline V gene lookup returns CDR1 SNHLY and CDR2 FYNNEI. The CDR3 protein is CASSDGQGTRNDKEQFF. CDR3 sequence (DNA): TGTGCCAGCAGTGATGGCCAAGGGACTAGAAACGACAAAGAGCAGTTCTTC.

DNA for the CDR3: TGTGCCAGCAGCCCTTTACAGCGGCTTAATTCACCCCTCCACTTT. The encoded protein is CASSPLQRLNSPLHF. The gene calls are TRBV7-9 and TRBJ1-6; D is unresolved. This CDR3 contains 15 residues. Trimming stripped 5 bases from V and 6 bases from J, with 14 bases between. The germline CDR1 and CDR2 sequences are SEHNR and FQNEAQ (reference sequence). The full variable domain, with the rest looked up from reference TRBV7-9 and TRBJ1-6, is DTGVSQNPRHKITKRGQNVTFRCDPISEHNRLYWYRQTLGQGPEFLTYFQNEAQLEKSRLLSDRFSAERPKGSFSTLEIQRTEQGDSAMYLCASSPLQRLNSPLHFGNGTRLTVT.

The chain recombines TRBV7-2 with TRBJ1-6; D ambiguous. Germline V gives CDR1 SGHTA, CDR2 FQGNSA. Trimming stripped 4 bases from V and 7 bases from J, with 17 bases between. The length of the CDR3 is 16 residues. The DNA for the CDR3 is TGTGCCAGCAGCTCTAAGGGCAGAGGCCGCAATTCACCCCTCCACTTT. This encodes CASSSKGRGRNSPLHF.

This clonotype was seen a few times. The V and J genes are TRBV6-5 and TRBJ1-2; TRBD1 is a possible D gene (5 bases). CDR1 and CDR2 (germline): MNHEY, SVGAGI. Trimming removed 2 bases at V and 4 bases at J, with 14 bases between. This CDR3 is built from 15 residues. In DNA form, the CDR3 reads TGTGCCAGCAGTTACCAAAAAGGACATTTCTATGGCTACACCTTC. Its translation: CASSYQKGHFYGYTF.

The CDR3 protein is CASSKAGLAEYEQYF. The CDR3 coding sequence is TGTGCCAGCAGCAAAGCGGGACTAGCGGAGTACGAGCAGTACTTC. The chain couples TRBV3-1 to TRBJ2-7, with 11 nucleotides matching TRBD2. The germline gives CDR1 LGHDT, CDR2 YNNKEL (reference sequence). This CDR3 is built from 15 residues. V was clipped by 5 bases and J by 4 bases; unmatched bases: 7.

This clonotype was observed a handful of times. The chain combines TRBV5-6 with TRBJ2-4; 9 positions agree with TRBD1. Trimming removed 3 bases from V and 0 bases from J; junction bases left unmatched: 7. Germline V CDR1 and CDR2: SGHDT, YYEEEE. This CDR3 is 17 amino acids long. CDR3 sequence reads: CASSYGTGILAKNIQYF. The CDR3 coding sequence is TGTGCCAGCAGCTACGGGACAGGGATCCTAGCCAAAAACATTCAGTACTTC. The variable domain in full, completed from reference TRBV5-6 and TRBJ2-4, reads DAGVTQSPTHLIKTRGQQVTLRCSPKSGHDTVSWYQQALGQGPQFIFQYYEEEERQRGNFPDRFSGHQFPNYSSELNVNALLLGDSALYLCASSYGTGILAKNIQYFGAGTRLSVL.

The chain has TRBV20-1 and TRBJ2-1; 7 bases line up with TRBD1. Germline CDR1 is DFQATT and CDR2 is SNEGSKA (reference sequence). CDR3 length equals 13 residues. CDR3 DNA: TGCAGCACGCCCAGGGCAGGGGGCAATGAGCAGTTCTTC. This codes for CSTPRAGGNEQFF.

The chain uses TRBV11-2 and TRBJ2-2; 11 bases fit TRBD1. Germline V lookup: CDR1 SGHAT, CDR2 FQNNGV. Trimming removed 1 base from V and 10 bases from J; junction bases left unmatched: 11. CDR3 length equals 17 residues. The CDR3 is CASSLALRTGGLEELFF. CDR3 sequence (DNA): TGTGCCAGCAGCTTAGCCTTACGGACAGGGGGCCTTGAGGAGCTGTTTTTT.

The rearrangement uses TRBV7-2 and TRBJ2-7, with D unclear. CDR1 and CDR2 from the germline V gene are SGHTA and FQGNSA. This CDR3 is built from 12 residues. V was trimmed by 4 bases and J by 2 bases, leaving 6 bases between them. The CDR3 bases are TGTGCCAGCAGCTCCGCCCCCTACGAGCAGTACTTC. Protein product: CASSSAPYEQYF. The full variable domain, in which reference TRBV7-2 and TRBJ2-7 provide the parts outside the CDR3, is GAGVSQSPSNKVTEKGKDVELRCDPISGHTALYWYRQSLGQGLEFLIYFQGNSAPDKSGLPSDRFSAERTGGSVSTLTIQRTQQEDSAVYLCASSSAPYEQYFGPGTRLTVT.

This clonotype showed up just a few times. The chain has TRBV6-2 or TRBV6-3 and TRBJ1-4; D is unclear. CDR1 is MNHEY and CDR2 is SVGEGT in the germline V gene. V was pared by 1 base and J by 8 bases, with 2 bases between. CDR3 size: 11 residues. The chain's CDR3 is CASSYYEKLFF. DNA of the CDR3: TGTGCCAGCAGTTACTACGAAAAACTGTTTTTT.

This chain connects TRBV5-6 to TRBJ2-2, with 8 bases lining up with TRBD1. Germline CDR1 SGHDT, CDR2 YYEEEE. Unmatched junction bases numbered 8, after V lost 6 bases and J lost 1 base. The CDR3 extends over 16 amino acids. CDR3 nucleotides: TGTGCCAGCACGAACATACAGGGGGGGAACACCGGGGAGCTGTTTTTT. Translating it yields CASTNIQGGNTGELFF.

J is TRBJ1-1 and V is TRBV30; D is possibly TRBD1 (5 bases). This CDR3 has 16 amino acids. Per the germline V gene, CDR1 is GTSNPN and CDR2 is SVGIG (reference sequence). Trimming removed 2 bases at V and 0 bases at J, with 16 bases between. CDR3 sequence (DNA): TGTGCCTGGAGTTCTAGAGACAGCCTTTTGAACACTGAAGCTTTCTTT. This sequence encodes CAWSSRDSLLNTEAFF.

The sample holds a few counts of this clonotype. The chain recombines TRBV9 with TRBJ1-3; D call uncertain. Germline CDR1 reads SGDLS; CDR2 reads YYNGEE. Trimming took 2 bases from V and 4 from J, leaving 7 bases between them. The length of the CDR3 is 13 residues. CDR3: CASSVSPGNTIYF. The CDR3 nucleotides are TGTGCCAGCAGCGTGTCCCCGGGAAACACCATATATTTT.

This clonotype occurred many times. This chain connects TRBV4-1 to TRBJ1-6, with D tentatively TRBD1 (5 bases). V gave up 0 bases and J gave up 6 bases, with 21 bases separating them. There are 19 residues in the CDR3. The germline CDR1 and CDR2 sequences are MGHRA and YSYEKL. The DNA of the CDR3 is TGCGCCAGCAGCCAAGAATCAACACGGGACCTCTCATTTAATTCACCCCTCCACTTT. It codes for CASSQESTRDLSFNSPLHF.

This clonotype appeared a few times. This rearrangement joins TRBV7-9 to TRBJ2-1; 8 bases line up with TRBD2. Germline V gene sequence: CDR1 SEHNR, CDR2 FQNEAQ (reference sequence). V dropped 1 base and J dropped 9; count of bases not matched to a gene: 11. There are 16 residues in the CDR3. CDR3 sequence: CASSLDAGGALGEQFF. The CDR3 DNA is TGTGCCAGCAGCTTAGATGCGGGAGGCGCCCTTGGTGAGCAGTTCTTC.

The rearrangement joins TRBV20-1 to TRBJ2-7; D is possibly TRBD2 (6 bases). Germline CDR1 and CDR2: DFQATT and SNEGSKA (reference sequence). V lost 2 bases, J lost 6 bases, and 14 bases lay in between. The CDR3 loop spans 13 amino acids. The CDR3 protein is CSARTWGVSEQYF. In DNA, the CDR3 is TGCAGTGCTAGAACATGGGGGGTGTCCGAGCAGTACTTC.

The chain joins TRBV19 to TRBJ2-4; maybe TRBD2 (6 bases). CDR1 is LNHDA and CDR2 is SQIVND in the germline V gene (reference sequence). The CDR3 runs 15 residues. V was pared by 2 bases and J by 4 bases, with 12 bases between. Here the CDR3 reads CASSITGSGKNIQYF. The DNA for the CDR3 is TGTGCCAGTAGTATAACCGGGAGTGGGAAAAACATTCAGTACTTC.

In its sample, this clonotype was seen a few times. V gene TRBV5-1 combines with J gene TRBJ2-7; 8 nucleotides match TRBD1. Germline CDR1 SGHRS, CDR2 YFSETQ. The V segment lost 0 bases and the J segment 7 bases; nucleotides outside the gene matches: 6. There are 14 residues in the CDR3. CDR3 DNA: TGCGCCAGCAGCTTGGACGCCGGGACAGGAGAGCAGTACTTC. Translating gives CASSLDAGTGEQYF.

This clonotype was seen a few times. The chain uses TRBV12-3 or TRBV12-4 and TRBJ1-6, with D possibly matching TRBD1 (5 bases). The CDR3 extends over 13 amino acids. V shed 6 bases and J shed 10 bases, with 13 bases lying between them. CDR3 loop: CASSLNRDSPLHF. In nucleotides, the CDR3 is TGTGCCAGCAGCTTAAACCGGGACTCACCCCTCCACTTT.

The CDR3 DNA sequence: TGCGCCAGCAGCTTGGGAGGAGTAGGGCTAGCGGGGCGACGGTACGAGCAGTACTTC. Translating it yields CASSLGGVGLAGRRYEQYF. The chain employs TRBV5-1 and TRBJ2-7; 9 positions agree with TRBD2. CDR1 SGHRS and CDR2 YFSETQ come from the germline V gene. The V segment lost 0 bases and the J segment 4 bases; nucleotides outside the gene matches: 17. The CDR3 covers 19 residues.